The present T cell receptor beta chain was sequenced within a study of human versus mouse CDR3 diversity and MHC coevolution (dated by TCRdb to between 2016 and 2019). The study in broad terms: According to reports, the immunoSEQ assay can detect one in 200,000 T cells and keeps multiplex PCR amplification bias to a minimum. Across mouse and human samples, the number of valid reads per sample ranged from about 5.5 x 10^6 to 1.8 x 10^7. Repertoires of human naive CD4 T cells were used as a reference for TCR selection on multiple MHC II alleles and were compared against human-TCR-locus transgenic mice carrying single MHC II. The human cohort was made up of three healthy volunteer blood donors, who at collection were aged 30 to 39, 40 to 49 and 60 to 70, one donor in each range. The research as a whole found: The lowest clonal inequality scores among all compared groups were observed in most of the three human donors. On average, more CDR3 deletions and insertions were observed in humans than in mice, indicating greater exonuclease and TdT activity. The largest TCR beta repertoire according to iCHAO1 estimates belonged to humans, at roughly 1.5 million clonotypes, a result attributed likely to selection by multiple MHC II molecules. Repertoire diversity was not regarded as directly comparable between humans and mice because human T cells were selected on 5 to 7 MHC II alleles.

Here V drops 6 bases and J drops 0 bases, and the junction holds 2 bases not matched to any gene. Including the terminal cysteine and phenylalanine, the CDR3 comprises 15 residues. Only the CDR3 part of the read is kept: 45 bases, read in frame from the first base. Based on the germline V gene (reference sequence), the CDR1 and CDR2 sequences are GTSNPN and SVGIG. Concerning this clone: The target of this receptor is not known. Base qualities are not at hand, and no much larger clone is one base apart.

The QIAGEN blood and tissue kit was used to extract genomic DNA from sorted cells, and the DNA was quantified on a NanoDrop 1000. Using multiplex PCR of genomic DNA, the immunoSEQ platform deep sequenced and quantified the TCR alpha and beta chains. For the original study's pipeline: IMGT gene and region definitions were used for annotation of the TCR sequences. Out-of-frame rearrangements were used as a proxy for the preselection repertoire and compared with in-frame clonotypes. The iCHAO1 estimator provided with the immunoSEQ platform was used to estimate repertoire size. A Gini index, which is based on the Lorenz curve, was applied to in-frame amino acid clonotypes to measure clonal inequality. The intersect function of the R package tcR was used to count shared clonotypes, and the Jaccard index was used to score similarity. Frequencies of V, J and V-J usage were subjected to principal component analysis with the R prcomp function, without normalization. In its TCRdb copy, this immuneACCESS table keeps in-frame sequences only and misses some clones. Where compared with another copy, unresolved V genes explain less than half of these, and the others have no known cause. The DNA gave D and trimming, while V, J and clone size come from that table. Within this sample are 60,000 to 95,000 clones, with approximately 90% of them counted one time only. The top ten clonotypes cover 0.15% of the sample.

Naive CD4 T cells, defined as CD45RO-negative and CD62L-positive, were isolated from PBMCs by fluorescence-activated cell sorting. From each donor, around 50 ml of fresh peripheral blood was taken, and Ficoll density centrifugation was then used to isolate PBMCs. Cell sorting was carried out on a FACSAria III instrument, and a purity above 95% was achieved for all samples. The V and J segments used are TRBV30 and TRBJ2-5; 15 bases in the middle match TRBD2. The source material was naive CD4+ T cells from blood. What the cell subset or site label conveys for this sample: CD45RO-negative CD62L-positive naive CD4 T cells. The sequence derives from a person aged 25-75 years in good health. The nucleotides are TGTGCCTGTGGGACTAGCGGGGGGCACCAAGAGACCCAGTACTTC. The resulting protein is CACGTSGGHQETQYF.